This is a list of T cell receptor beta chains from one sample in a study of T-cell reconstitution after alpha-beta-depleted transplantation in children. TCRdb reprocessed the PCR reads via MiXCR and lists one record per CDR3 protein. Here the sample spans fewer than 550,000 distinct CDR3 sequences, over 10% being singletons. This material consisted of PBMCs, mostly from graft donor cells, taken 180 days after TCRalphabeta/CD19-depleted stem cell transplant. All receptors come from a female patient under 10 years old who had a stem cell transplant for aplastic anemia, so the T cells may come from the graft donor. The CDR3 runs from the conserved cysteine through the conserved F or W. The D gene is left open where the match is weak. Clone size is not always given. Where it is, it says once, few, many or a class for expanded clones.

j_gene: TRBJ2-5; v_gene: TRBV11-1; d_gene: NA; abundance: few; CDR3nt: TGTGCCAGCAGCCCCCGAGTGGTCCCAGTTTTACAAGAGACCCAGTACTTC; CDR3aa: CASSPRVVPVLQETQYF
j_gene: TRBJ2-1; v_gene: TRBV10-3; d_gene: TRBD2; abundance: NA; CDR3nt: TGTGCCATCAGTGAGTGGGGGACTAGCGAGCCAAATGAGCAGTTCTTC; CDR3aa: CAISEWGTSEPNEQFF
j_gene: TRBJ2-2; v_gene: TRBV14; d_gene: NA; abundance: NA; CDR3nt: TGTGCCAGCAGCCAAGTTCCCACCGGGGAGCTGTTTTTT; CDR3aa: CASSQVPTGELFF
j_gene: TRBJ2-1; v_gene: TRBV20-1; d_gene: NA; abundance: few; CDR3nt: TGCAGTGCTAAACACAGGGCCAATGAGCAGTTCTTC; CDR3aa: CSAKHRANEQFF
j_gene: TRBJ1-5; v_gene: TRBV19; d_gene: NA; abundance: NA; CDR3nt: TGTGCCACGGGGGGCTTTAGCAAGCCCCAGCATTTT; CDR3aa: CATGGFSKPQHF
j_gene: TRBJ2-7; v_gene: TRBV7-9; d_gene: TRBD2; abundance: NA; CDR3nt: TGTGCCAGCAGCCCCTCATCGGGACTAGCGGGACACGACGAGCAGTACTTC; CDR3aa: CASSPSSGLAGHDEQYF
j_gene: TRBJ2-7; v_gene: TRBV10-3; d_gene: NA; abundance: many; CDR3nt: TGTGCCATCAAGGGGCTTGAGGCGGCTTACGAGCAGTACTTC; CDR3aa: CAIKGLEAAYEQYF
j_gene: TRBJ2-7; v_gene: TRBV20-1; d_gene: NA; abundance: NA; CDR3nt: TGCAGTGCTTGGGCCCGTGAGGGCTACGAGCAGTACTTC; CDR3aa: CSAWAREGYEQYF
j_gene: TRBJ2-6; v_gene: TRBV24-1; d_gene: NA; abundance: NA; CDR3nt: TGTGCCACCAGTGGAGCGTTGGAAGGCGGGGCCAACGTCCTGACTTTC; CDR3aa: CATSGALEGGANVLTF
j_gene: TRBJ2-1; v_gene: TRBV9; d_gene: TRBD2; abundance: many; CDR3nt: TGTGCCAGCAGCGCAGGACTAGCGAGACATAATGAGCAGTTCTTC; CDR3aa: CASSAGLARHNEQFF
j_gene: TRBJ1-2; v_gene: TRBV4-2; d_gene: NA; abundance: NA; CDR3nt: TGTGCCAGCAGCCAAGATCGTGGGGCCCCCCCCTATGGCTACACCTTC; CDR3aa: CASSQDRGAPPYGYTF
j_gene: TRBJ2-6; v_gene: TRBV2; d_gene: TRBD1; abundance: NA; CDR3nt: TGTGCCAGCAGTGACAGGACAGGATCTGGGGCCAACGTCCTGACTTTC; CDR3aa: CASSDRTGSGANVLTF
j_gene: TRBJ2-5; v_gene: TRBV10-3; d_gene: TRBD1; abundance: many; CDR3nt: TGTGCCATCAGCGCCTTTGCCGGGACAGGCGAGGAGACCCAGTACTTC; CDR3aa: CAISAFAGTGEETQYF
j_gene: TRBJ2-5; v_gene: TRBV12-3/TRBV12-4; d_gene: NA; abundance: few; CDR3nt: TGTGCCAGCCTCAATAGCGGCCCTCAAGAGACCCAGTACTTC; CDR3aa: CASLNSGPQETQYF
j_gene: TRBJ1-5; v_gene: TRBV6-1; d_gene: NA; abundance: NA; CDR3nt: TGTGCCAGCAGCCCTCAATGGTCCAATCAGCCCCAGCATTTT; CDR3aa: CASSPQWSNQPQHF
j_gene: TRBJ2-2; v_gene: TRBV19; d_gene: TRBD1; abundance: few; CDR3nt: TGTGCCAGTACCCCACGGGACAGGGGGAGAACCGGGGAGCTGTTTTTT; CDR3aa: CASTPRDRGRTGELFF
j_gene: TRBJ2-3; v_gene: TRBV12-3/TRBV12-4; d_gene: NA; abundance: many; CDR3nt: TGTGCCAGCAGTCCCCGGGGTTCGCCAGATACGCAGTATTTT; CDR3aa: CASSPRGSPDTQYF
j_gene: TRBJ1-3; v_gene: TRBV3-1; d_gene: NA; abundance: few; CDR3nt: TGTGCCAGCAGCCTTGAGGGCCCGGTCGCTGGAAACACCATATATTTT; CDR3aa: CASSLEGPVAGNTIYF
j_gene: TRBJ2-7; v_gene: TRBV7-9; d_gene: TRBD1; abundance: few; CDR3nt: TGTGCCAGCAGCGAAGGGGACAGCGATTACGAACAGTACTTC; CDR3aa: CASSEGDSDYEQYF
j_gene: TRBJ1-1; v_gene: TRBV20-1; d_gene: TRBD1; abundance: NA; CDR3nt: TGCAGTGCTCCGGACAGGGGCACCGAAGCTTTCTTT; CDR3aa: CSAPDRGTEAFF